The following is a T cell receptor (beta chain) sequence with its context. Its antigen is currently unknown. The sample originates from a study of T cell responses to AZD1222 COVID-19 vaccine. Germline CDR1 is MNHEY and CDR2 is SVGAGI. V shed 10 bases, J shed 0 bases, and the junction held 6 bases outside the gene matches. The CDR3 covers 15 residues. Notes on the study in general: Spike-specific TCR breadth and depth grew following two AZD1222 doses.

Generated by immunoSEQ multiplex PCR, the TCRdb table keeps only in-frame clones and is missing some. The sample has 110,000 to 150,000 clones; approximately 91% are singletons. The TCR was taken from an adult who received the AZD1222 COVID-19 vaccine. J is TRBJ2-1 and V is TRBV6-5; 10 bases match TRBD1. Sequencing was performed on peripheral blood, taken 28 days after the second AZD1222 dose. The CDR3 protein is CATRTGGNSYNEQFF. CDR3 nucleotides: TGTGCCACCCGGACAGGGGGAAACTCCTACAATGAGCAGTTCTTC.